These 20 T cell receptor beta chains originate from one sample sequenced in a study of CD8 T cells in Susac syndrome. Random hexamers served to reverse transcribe roughly 0.5 to 1 ug RNA. Each CDR3 protein gets one entry after TCRdb re-called the immunoSEQ multiplex PCR reads with MiXCR. This table holds about 70,000 distinct CDR3 sequences, over 90% found once. Sequences were obtained from CD8+ T cells from PBMCs. The source is a human donor in good health.

The chain has TRBV29-1 and TRBJ2-2; D is unclear. This CDR3 has 12 residues. Trimming removed 3 bases at V and 7 bases at J, with 9 bases between. Germline V lookup: CDR1 SQVTM, CDR2 ANQGSEA. The CDR3 bases are TGCAGCGTTGATCTGGGTTTCGGGGAGCTGTTTTTT. Its protein is CSVDLGFGELFF.

V is TRBV29-1 and J is TRBJ2-5; tentatively, D is TRBD1 or TRBD2 (6 bases each). CDR1 and CDR2 (germline): SQVTM, ANQGSEA. This CDR3 is built from 15 residues. V lost 3 bases and J 5 bases, leaving 19 bases between the germline ends. The chain's CDR3 is CSVDGTGAGDETQYF. CDR3 DNA: TGCAGCGTTGACGGGACGGGGGCCGGCGATGAGACCCAGTACTTC.

The V call is TRBV5-6, the J call TRBJ2-3; the match to TRBD1 covers 7 bases. This CDR3 is built from 17 residues. Germline-derived CDR1 and CDR2 are SGHDT and YYEEEE. V shed 4 bases, J shed 0 bases, and the junction held 11 bases outside the gene matches. The CDR3 DNA follows: TGTGCCAGCAGCGACACTTCCGGGACAGTCAGCACAGATACGCAGTATTTT. The encoded protein is CASSDTSGTVSTDTQYF.

J is TRBJ2-3 and V is TRBV29-1; perhaps TRBD2 as D (5 bases). Germline CDR1 and CDR2: SQVTM and ANQGSEA. The CDR3 is made up of 13 amino acids. V lost 8 bases to trimming and J lost 1 base, with 13 bases between them. CDR3 amino acids: CSILPGGTDTQYF. The CDR3 region has the DNA TGCAGCATCCTCCCCGGGGGCACAGATACGCAGTATTTT.

This chain joins TRBV12-3 or TRBV12-4 and TRBJ2-1, with TRBD2 matching over 9 bases. Unmatched junction bases numbered 3, after V lost 1 base and J lost 5 bases. The CDR3 covers 15 residues. The DNA of the CDR3 is TGTGCCAGCAGTTTAGGCGGGGGGGCCAACAATGAGCAGTTCTTC. Protein: CASSLGGGANNEQFF.

V usage is TRBV5-1 and J usage is TRBJ2-5, with TRBD2 matching over 10 bases. This CDR3 spans 18 amino acids. The V gene end was trimmed by 0 bases and the J gene end by 4 bases; junction bases not matched to a gene: 12. Germline V gene sequence: CDR1 SGHRS, CDR2 YFSETQ. The CDR3 nucleotides are TGCGCCAGCAGCTTGGCCCTAGCGGGGGCCTCAACCCTAGAGACCCAGTACTTC. Its translation: CASSLALAGASTLETQYF.

The count of this clonotype is one. The chain links TRBV27 to TRBJ2-7; 14 bases are a match to TRBD2. CDR1 and CDR2 (germline): MNHEY, SMNVEV (reference sequence). The CDR3 covers 15 residues. V gave up 3 bases and J gave up 6 bases; unmatched junction bases: 4. CDR3 DNA: TGTGCCAGCAGTTTTCGACTAGCGGGGGGGAGCGAGCAGTACTTC. The encoded protein is CASSFRLAGGSEQYF.

This clonotype was seen a single time. J is TRBJ1-1 and V is TRBV4-2; D unclear. The CDR3 totals 17 residues. V gave up 0 bases and J gave up 4 bases, with 18 bases separating them. Germline V lookup: CDR1 LGHNA, CDR2 YNFKEQ. CDR3 nucleotides: TGTGCCAGCAGCCAAGATCCCGATATGAGCAGAATCACTGAAGCTTTCTTT. Translation: CASSQDPDMSRITEAFF.

In nucleotides, the CDR3 is TGTGCCAGCAGCCCCAGGAGTGGCCCCTACGAGCAGTACGTC. It specifies CASSPRSGPYEQYV. This chain connects TRBV27 to TRBJ2-7, with D hard to call. In germline, CDR1 is MNHEY, CDR2 SMNVEV (reference sequence). Trimming shortened V by 6 bases and J by 2 bases, and 14 bases separated the two germline ends. The CDR3 length is 14 residues.

This chain uses TRBV27 with TRBJ1-6; D not resolved. Trimming shortened V by 6 bases and J by 3 bases, and 12 bases separated the two germline ends. This CDR3 contains 15 residues. Looked up from germline, CDR1 is MNHEY and CDR2 is SMNVEV (reference sequence). CDR3 region: CASSPGWGYNSPLHF. The CDR3 nucleotides read TGTGCCAGCAGCCCCGGGTGGGGCTATAATTCACCCCTCCACTTT.

The chain is built from TRBV7-9 and TRBJ1-1; 9 nucleotides agree with TRBD1. Germline trimming cut 3 bases from V and 0 bases from J; bases unmatched to any gene: 8. The germline V gene encodes CDR1 SEHNR and CDR2 FQNEAQ (reference sequence). The CDR3 sequence is 17 residues long. In DNA form, the CDR3 reads TGTGCCAGCAGCTTTCCTACAGGGGGCGCCCTGAACACTGAAGCTTTCTTT. It codes for CASSFPTGGALNTEAFF.

This sequence joins TRBV29-1 and TRBJ2-7, with TRBD2 matching 10 bases. The V and J ends lost 4 bases and 4 bases, in that order; junction bases with no gene match: 10. The CDR3 runs 15 residues. The germline CDR1 and CDR2 sequences are SQVTM and ANQGSEA. The DNA of the CDR3 is TGCAGCGTTGGGCCCAGAGGGACTAGCGAGTACGAGCAGTACTTC. Protein sequence: CSVGPRGTSEYEQYF.

V is TRBV15 and J is TRBJ1-3; tentative D call: TRBD1 (5 bases). Trimming removed 0 bases from V and 0 bases from J, with 9 bases in between. The CDR3 consists of 16 residues. From germline, CDR1 is LNHNV and CDR2 YYDKDF (reference sequence). The CDR3 spells CATSRDQGISGNTIYF. DNA of the CDR3: TGTGCCACCAGCAGAGACCAGGGAATCTCTGGAAACACCATATATTTT.

This CDR3 is CASSVEGRTGVTAFF. The DNA for the CDR3 is TGTGCCAGCAGCGTAGAAGGGCGGACAGGGGTCACAGCTTTCTTT. V gene TRBV9 combines with J gene TRBJ1-1; 9 bases fit TRBD1. The J segment lost 10 bases and the V segment lost 0 bases, leaving 10 bases of the junction unmatched. Germline V lookup: CDR1 SGDLS, CDR2 YYNGEE. CDR3 length: 15 amino acids.

This chain links TRBV5-1 with TRBJ2-3; D is unresolved. V was shortened by 0 bases and J by 2 bases, with 7 bases between the two germline ends. CDR1 is SGHRS, CDR2 YFSETQ, per germline. This CDR3 is 14 amino acids long. The CDR3 here is CASSLAGITDTQYF. In nucleotides, the CDR3 is TGCGCCAGCAGCTTGGCCGGTATCACAGATACGCAGTATTTT.

The chain combines TRBV6-2 or TRBV6-3 with TRBJ2-5; maybe TRBD2 (5 bases). This CDR3 spans 15 amino acids. The germline V gene encodes CDR1 MNHEY and CDR2 SVGEGT. Trimming removed 2 bases from V and 3 bases from J, with 13 bases in between. In DNA form, the CDR3 reads TGTGCCAGCAGTTACCCCTTTTCGGGGAAAGAGACCCAGTACTTC. It specifies CASSYPFSGKETQYF.

The V and J genes are TRBV30 and TRBJ2-7, with 9 nucleotides matching TRBD1. This CDR3 spans 13 amino acids. CDR1 is GTSNPN, CDR2 SVGIG, per germline (reference sequence). With 5 bases clipped from V and 3 bases from J, the junction kept 5 bases outside the gene matches. DNA for the CDR3: TGTGCCTGGGGACAGGGGTTGCTCTACGAGCAGTACTTC. Its translation is CAWGQGLLYEQYF.

The V call is TRBV12-3 or TRBV12-4, the J call TRBJ2-1; 10 nucleotides match TRBD2. This CDR3 has 14 residues. The V segment lost 6 bases and the J segment 9 bases; nucleotides outside the gene matches: 8. CDR3 nucleotide sequence: TGTGCCAGCAGCCCGACTAGCGGGTGGGGTGAGCAGTTCTTC. Translated, it gives CASSPTSGWGEQFF.

This chain connects TRBV4-1 to TRBJ2-7; the match to TRBD1 covers 8 bases. Germline values: CDR1 MGHRA, CDR2 YSYEKL. This CDR3 comprises 13 residues. After removal of 4 bases from V and 7 bases from J, the junction contained 6 bases not matched to a gene. The CDR3 region is CASSLRQGREQYV. The DNA of the CDR3 is TGCGCCAGCAGCCTACGACAGGGGAGAGAGCAGTACGTC.

This sequence joins TRBV19 and TRBJ1-2; D call uncertain. This CDR3 has 12 residues. Trimming shortened V by 3 bases and J by 6 bases, and 8 bases separated the two germline ends. From germline, CDR1 is LNHDA and CDR2 SQIVND (reference sequence). The CDR3, as DNA: TGTGCCAGTAGTATCGTCGGGGATGGCTACACCTTC. Its protein product is CASSIVGDGYTF.